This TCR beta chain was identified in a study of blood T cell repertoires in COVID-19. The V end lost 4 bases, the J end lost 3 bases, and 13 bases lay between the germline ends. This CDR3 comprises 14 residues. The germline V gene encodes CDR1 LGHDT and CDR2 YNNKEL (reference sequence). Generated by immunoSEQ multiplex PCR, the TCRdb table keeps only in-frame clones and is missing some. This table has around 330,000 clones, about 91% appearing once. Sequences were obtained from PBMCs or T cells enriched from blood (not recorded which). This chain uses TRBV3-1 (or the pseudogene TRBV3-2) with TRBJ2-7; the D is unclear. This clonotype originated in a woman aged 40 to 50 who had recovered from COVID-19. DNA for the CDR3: TGTGCCAGCAGCCTAAATCCAGGCTACTACGAGCAGTACTTC. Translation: CASSLNPGYYEQYF.